The clone carrying this T cell receptor beta chain was found a few times. The antigen remains unidentified. Each CDR3 protein is one row after TCRdb ran MiXCR on the 5' RACE reads. The data contain 500,000 to 650,000 distinct CDR3 sequences, about 20% of them singletons. This entry comes from a study of T-cell memory formation after mild COVID-19. The study's findings and limits: Later expanders leaned CD4+, whereas clones that contracted between day 15 and 85 were balanced CD4/CD8. Prior to infection, memory already included some responding clones, suggesting cross-reactive memory joined.

This receptor was taken from an adult woman who had mild COVID-19 (a few samples of this study predate the infection). Cell type and time point are not known. Specimen: PBMCs or a T cell subset sorted from them (not recorded which).

The CDR3 region is CASSSNLLAGGPYTDTQYF. CDR3 sequence (DNA): TGTGCCAGCAGTTCCAACTTACTAGCGGGGGGACCCTACACAGATACGCAGTATTTT. J is TRBJ2-3 and V is TRBV12-3 or TRBV12-4; TRBD2 matches 12 bases. Trimming took 4 bases from V and 2 from J; bases not matched to a gene: 13. The CDR3 runs 19 residues.